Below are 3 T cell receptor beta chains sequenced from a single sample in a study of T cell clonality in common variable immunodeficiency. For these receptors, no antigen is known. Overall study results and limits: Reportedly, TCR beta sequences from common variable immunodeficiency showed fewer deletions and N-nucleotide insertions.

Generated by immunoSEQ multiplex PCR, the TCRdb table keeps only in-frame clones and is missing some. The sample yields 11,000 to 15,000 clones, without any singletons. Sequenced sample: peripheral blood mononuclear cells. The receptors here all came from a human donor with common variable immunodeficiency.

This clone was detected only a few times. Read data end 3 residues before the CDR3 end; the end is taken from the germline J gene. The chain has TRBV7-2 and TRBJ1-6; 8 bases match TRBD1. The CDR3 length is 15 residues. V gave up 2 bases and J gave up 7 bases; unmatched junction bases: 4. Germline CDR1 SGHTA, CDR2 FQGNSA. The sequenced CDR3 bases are TGTGCCAGCAGCTTAAGGACAGGGAAGAATTCACCC. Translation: CASSLRTGKNSP. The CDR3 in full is CASSLRTGKNSPLHF.

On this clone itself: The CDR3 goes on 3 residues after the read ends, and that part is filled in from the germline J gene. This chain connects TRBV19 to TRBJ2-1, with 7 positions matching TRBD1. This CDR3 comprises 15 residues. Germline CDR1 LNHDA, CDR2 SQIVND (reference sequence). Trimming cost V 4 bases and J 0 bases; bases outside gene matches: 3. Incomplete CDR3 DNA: TGTGCCAGTAGTACTTGGGACAGCTCCTACAATGAG. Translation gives CASSTWDSSYNE. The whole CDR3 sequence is CASSTWDSSYNEQFF.

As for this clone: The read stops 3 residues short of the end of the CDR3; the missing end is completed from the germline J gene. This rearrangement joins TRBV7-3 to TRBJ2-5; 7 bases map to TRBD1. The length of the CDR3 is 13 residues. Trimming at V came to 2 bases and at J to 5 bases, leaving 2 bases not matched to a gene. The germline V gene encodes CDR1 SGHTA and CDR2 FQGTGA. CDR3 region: CASSLLQGETQYF. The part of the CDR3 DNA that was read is TGTGCCAGCAGCTTATTACAGGGGGAGACC.